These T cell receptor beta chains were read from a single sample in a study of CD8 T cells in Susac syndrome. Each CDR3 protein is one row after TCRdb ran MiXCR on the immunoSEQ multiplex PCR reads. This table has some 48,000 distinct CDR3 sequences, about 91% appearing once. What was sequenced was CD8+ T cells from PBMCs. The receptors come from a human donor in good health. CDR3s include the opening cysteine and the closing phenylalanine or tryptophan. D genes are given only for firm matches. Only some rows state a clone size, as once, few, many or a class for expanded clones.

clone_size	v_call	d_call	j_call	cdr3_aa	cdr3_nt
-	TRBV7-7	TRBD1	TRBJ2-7	CASSPGQGGYEQYF	TGTGCTAGCAGCCCGGGACAGGGCGGCTACGAGCAGTACTTC
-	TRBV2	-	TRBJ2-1	CASGGPLKGGNEQFF	TGTGCCAGCGGGGGACCCCTAAAAGGGGGCAATGAGCAGTTCTTC
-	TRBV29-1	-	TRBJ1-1	CSVKDGGTEAFF	TGCAGCGTGAAGGACGGCGGCACTGAAGCTTTCTTT
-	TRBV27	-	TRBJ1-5	CASSSVDPSGHQPQHF	TGTGCCAGCAGTTCGGTGGACCCGTCGGGTCATCAGCCCCAGCATTTT
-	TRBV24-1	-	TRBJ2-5	CATSDSAGRETQYF	TGTGCCACCAGTGATTCGGCAGGGAGAGAGACCCAGTACTTC
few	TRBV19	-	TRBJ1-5	CASSIRDRNQPQHF	TGTGCCAGTAGTATTCGTGATAGAAATCAGCCCCAGCATTTT
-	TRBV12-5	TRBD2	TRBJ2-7	CASGLGTSASYEQYF	TGTGCTAGTGGTTTAGGGACTAGCGCTTCCTACGAGCAGTACTTC
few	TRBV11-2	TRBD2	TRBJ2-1	CASSLEKGLLAGGSYNEQFF	TGTGCCAGCAGCTTAGAGAAGGGTCTCCTAGCGGGAGGGTCCTACAATGAGCAGTTCTTC
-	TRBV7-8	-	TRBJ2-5	CASSLGIGSQETQYF	TGTGCCAGCAGCTTAGGCATAGGGAGCCAAGAGACCCAGTACTTC
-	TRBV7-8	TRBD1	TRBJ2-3	CASSNKKGAGDTQYF	TGTGCCAGCAGCAACAAGAAGGGGGCTGGAGATACGCAGTATTTT
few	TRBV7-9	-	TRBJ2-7	CASSHPELPYEQYF	TGTGCCAGCAGCCACCCGGAGCTTCCCTACGAGCAGTACTTC
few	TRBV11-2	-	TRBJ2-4	CASSPGGGLAKNIQYF	TGTGCCAGCAGCCCAGGGGGGGGTCTAGCCAAAAACATTCAGTACTTC
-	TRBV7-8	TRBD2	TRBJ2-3	CASGKSGRGLTDTQYF	TGTGCCAGCGGAAAGAGCGGGAGGGGGCTCACAGATACGCAGTATTTT
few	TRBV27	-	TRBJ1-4	CASSSARFGEKLFF	TGTGCCAGCAGTTCCGCCAGGTTTGGTGAAAAACTGTTTTTT
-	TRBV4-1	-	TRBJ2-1	CASSQLGEQFF	TGCGCCAGCAGCCAACTAGGTGAGCAGTTCTTC
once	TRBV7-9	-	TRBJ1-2	CASSLALGAGRSFGYTF	TGTGCCAGCAGCTTAGCGTTGGGGGCAGGCAGGAGTTTTGGCTACACCTTC
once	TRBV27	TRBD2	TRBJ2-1	CASSSGTRDEQFF	TGTGCCAGCAGTTCGGGGACTAGGGATGAGCAGTTCTTC
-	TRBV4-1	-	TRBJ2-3	CASSQPLRGRDTQYF	TGCGCCAGCAGCCAGCCTCTGAGGGGCAGAGATACGCAGTATTTT
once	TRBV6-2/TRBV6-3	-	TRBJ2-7	CASSYWAGRSYEQYF	TGTGCCAGCAGTTACTGGGCAGGGAGGAGCTACGAGCAGTACTTC
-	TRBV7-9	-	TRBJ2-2	CASSSPVRPGELFF	TGTGCCAGCAGCTCCCCAGTCCGGCCCGGGGAGCTGTTTTTT
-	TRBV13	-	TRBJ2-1	CASSLGINTDNEQFF	TGTGCCAGCAGCTTAGGGATTAACACAGACAATGAGCAGTTCTTC
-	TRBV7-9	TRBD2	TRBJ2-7	CASSFERDQVQYF	TGTGCCAGCAGCTTCGAGCGGGACCAGGTGCAGTACTTC
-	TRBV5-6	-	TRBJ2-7	CASSLLVTAYEQYF	TGTGCCAGCAGCTTGCTGGTCACCGCCTACGAGCAGTACTTC
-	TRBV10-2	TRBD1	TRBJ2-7	CASSPGRTGAPYEQYF	TGCGCCAGCAGTCCCGGTAGGACAGGGGCCCCCTACGAGCAGTACTTC
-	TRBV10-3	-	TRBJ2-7	CAISLPGSSYEQYF	TGTGCCATCTCTCTGCCGGGATCGTCCTACGAGCAGTACTTC
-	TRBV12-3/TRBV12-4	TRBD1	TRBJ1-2	CASSLGQGDNYGYTF	TGTGCCAGCAGTTTAGGGCAGGGGGACAACTATGGCTACACCTTC
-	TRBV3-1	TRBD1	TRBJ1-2	CASSPRQGQSENYGYTF	TGTGCCAGCAGCCCCAGACAGGGTCAGAGCGAGAACTATGGCTACACCTTC
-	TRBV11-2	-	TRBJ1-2	CASSSPGAPGGYTF	TGTGCCAGCAGCTCCCCCGGGGCACCTGGTGGCTACACCTTC
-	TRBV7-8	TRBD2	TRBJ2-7	CASSLGLAGSINYEQYF	TGTGCCAGCAGCTTAGGACTAGCGGGCAGTATAAACTACGAGCAGTACTTC
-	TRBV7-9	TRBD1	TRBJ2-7	CASSQSGTGDEQYF	TGTGCCAGCAGCCAATCCGGGACAGGGGACGAGCAGTACTTC
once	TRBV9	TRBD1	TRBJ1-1	CASTINTGGLPHEAFF	TGTGCCAGCACCATTAACACAGGGGGCTTGCCCCATGAAGCTTTCTTT
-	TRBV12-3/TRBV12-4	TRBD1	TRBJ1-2	CASRDRRNYGYTF	TGTGCCAGCAGGGACAGGAGGAACTATGGCTACACCTTC
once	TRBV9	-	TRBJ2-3	CASSVGRGRTDTQYF	TGTGCCAGCAGCGTAGGCAGGGGGAGGACAGATACGCAGTATTTT
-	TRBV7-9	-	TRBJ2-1	CASSSTGQNSYNEQFF	TGTGCCAGCAGCTCCACCGGACAGAACTCCTACAATGAGCAGTTCTTC
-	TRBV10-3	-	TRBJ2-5	CAISEGGWETQYF	TGTGCCATCAGTGAAGGGGGTTGGGAGACCCAGTACTTC
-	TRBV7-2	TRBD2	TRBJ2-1	CASSRTSGRVVDEQFF	TGTGCCAGCAGCCGGACTAGCGGGAGGGTGGTGGATGAGCAGTTCTTC
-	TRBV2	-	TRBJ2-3	CASSETQSPDTQYF	TGTGCCAGCAGTGAGACGCAGTCCCCGGATACGCAGTATTTT
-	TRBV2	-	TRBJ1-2	CASSETQQIYGYTF	TGTGCCAGCAGTGAGACCCAGCAAATCTATGGCTACACCTTC
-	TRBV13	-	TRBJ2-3	CASSLSLTDWTDTDTQYF	TGTGCCAGCAGCTTATCCCTGACGGATTGGACGGACACAGATACGCAGTATTTT
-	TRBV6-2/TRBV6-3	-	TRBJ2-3	CASSYNPYTDTQYF	TGTGCCAGCAGTTACAACCCTTACACAGATACGCAGTATTTT
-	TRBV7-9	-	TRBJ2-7	CASSSSLAAYEQYF	TGTGCCAGCAGCTCCTCTCTAGCTGCCTACGAGCAGTACTTC
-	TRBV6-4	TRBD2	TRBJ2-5	CASSEIAGGGQETQYF	TGTGCCAGCAGTGAAATAGCGGGGGGAGGTCAAGAGACCCAGTACTTC
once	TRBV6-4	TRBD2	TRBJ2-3	CASSDSSGGHTDTQYF	TGTGCCAGCAGTGACTCGAGCGGGGGTCACACAGATACGCAGTATTTT
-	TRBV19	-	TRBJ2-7	CASSPDRDSYEQYF	TGTGCCAGTAGTCCCGACCGGGATTCCTACGAGCAGTACTTC